The 6 T cell receptor beta chains given below trace back to one sample, sequenced in a study of CD8 T cells in Susac syndrome. The RNA input was about 0.5 to 1 ug, and it was reverse transcribed with random hexamers. TCRdb reprocessed the immunoSEQ multiplex PCR reads via MiXCR and lists one record per CDR3 protein. The sample consists of a few hundred thousand distinct CDR3 sequences, about 85% of them appearing once. Sequencing input: CD8+ T cells from PBMCs. These receptors all stem from a human donor with multiple sclerosis.

This clonotype was detected only once. V and J are TRBV9 and TRBJ2-7; D unclear. Trimming took 0 bases from V and 1 from J, leaving 8 bases between them. Per the germline V gene, CDR1 is SGDLS and CDR2 is YYNGEE. The CDR3 has 14 residues. The CDR3 DNA sequence: TGTGCCAGCAGCGTAGTGGCCACATCCTACGAGCAGTACTTC. Its protein is CASSVVATSYEQYF.

The V call is TRBV20-1, the J call TRBJ1-1; possibly TRBD1 for D (5 bases). Germline CDR1 reads DFQATT; CDR2 reads SNEGSKA (reference sequence). Trimming stripped 0 bases from V and 2 bases from J, with 10 bases between. This CDR3 spans 14 amino acids. Here the CDR3 DNA reads TGCAGTGCTAGAGATCCGACAGCAAACACTGAAGCTTTCTTT. Amino acids: CSARDPTANTEAFF.

The chain links TRBV20-1 to TRBJ2-7; TRBD2 is a possible D gene (5 bases). The V gene lost 6 bases and the J gene lost 0 bases, with 12 bases spanning the gap. The CDR3 is 13 residues long. Germline loops: CDR1 DFQATT, CDR2 SNEGSKA (reference sequence). The CDR3 nucleotides read TGCAGTGCCCCGGACGGGGTCTCCTACGAGCAGTACTTC. Amino acids: CSAPDGVSYEQYF.

The sample holds a few counts of this clonotype. The J gene is TRBJ1-5, the V gene TRBV6-1, with D uncertain. With 2 bases removed from V and 0 bases from J, the gap between germline ends came to 8 bases. Germline assignment: CDR1 MNHNS and CDR2 SASEGT. The CDR3 loop spans 15 amino acids. For the CDR3, the DNA is TGTGCCAGCAGTGAACAGAGAAATAGCAATCAGCCCCAGCATTTT. Translated, it gives CASSEQRNSNQPQHF.

The CDR3 sequence is CASSVGGSPLHF. CDR3 coding DNA: TGTGCCAGCAGTGTGGGGGGTTCACCCCTCCACTTT. This chain joins TRBV2 and TRBJ1-6; maybe TRBD1 (5 bases). Germline V lookup: CDR1 SNHLY, CDR2 FYNNEI. The CDR3 runs to 12 residues. Trimming stripped 4 bases from V and 9 bases from J, with 7 bases between.

V is TRBV6-6 and J is TRBJ2-7; a weak D match, TRBD2 (5 bases). Per the germline V gene, CDR1 is MNHNY and CDR2 is SVGAGI (reference sequence). The CDR3 is made up of 16 amino acids. V lost 6 bases to trimming and J lost 3 bases, with 21 bases between them. The CDR3 nucleotides are TGTGCCAGCAGCCCCGAGGCTAGCCGGGTTCTCTACGAGCAGTACTTC. Residues: CASSPEASRVLYEQYF.